The T cell receptor delta chain described here comes from a study of γδ T cells in repeated Plasmodium falciparum infection. TCRdb re-called clones from the multiplex PCR reads using CATT. The sample yields 45,000 to 60,000 delta-chain clones, about 2% seen once. The ends were cut back, 3 bases at V and 0 bases at J, with 35 bases in the middle. Germline V CDR1 and CDR2: TSWWSYY, QGS. This CDR3 has 23 amino acids. Vgamma9/Vdelta2+ and Vdelta2-negative gammadelta T cells were flow-sorted from PBMC for bulk sequencing. In this sample, this clone turned up many times. Sequencing input: gamma-delta T cells from blood. This clonotype was obtained from a pool of human donors (malaria-infected and uninfected, not separated). The chain carries TRDV1 and TRDJ1; D call uncertain. The J gene is absent in TCRdb and was assigned here via DNA matching to germline. CDR3 region: CALGDPPSKVTEIYKRYTDKLIF. In DNA form, the CDR3 reads TGTGCTCTTGGGGATCCCCCCTCCAAGGTCACAGAGATATATAAAAGGTACACCGATAAACTCATCTTT.